The 27 T cell receptor beta chains in this list originate from one sample, sequenced in a study of radiation and T cells in renal cell carcinoma. Sequencing used immunoSEQ multiplex PCR; TCRdb keeps in-frame clones, though not all of them. The sample has 150,000 or so clones; roughly 90% are singletons. Noted time point: baseline pretreatment blood. Treatment of the sample: 15 Gy SBRT to primary tumor, nephrectomy 4 weeks later. The sequences come from blood, collected from a patient whose treatment included radiotherapy and nephrectomy. The receptors were gathered from a woman between 45 and 60 years old with renal cell carcinoma.

The V and J genes are TRBV9 and TRBJ1-1; a weak D match, TRBD1 (5 bases). The CDR3 is made up of 16 amino acids. V shed 4 bases and J shed 1 base, with 17 bases lying between them. CDR1 SGDLS and CDR2 YYNGEE come from the germline V gene. This chain's CDR3 is CASSTSQGRENTEAFF. The CDR3 DNA sequence: TGTGCCAGCAGCACGAGCCAGGGACGGGAGAACACTGAAGCTTTCTTT.

J is TRBJ1-1 and V is TRBV2, with D unresolved. The length of the CDR3 is 13 residues. V shed 6 bases and J shed 0 bases, with 8 bases lying between them. CDR1 SNHLY and CDR2 FYNNEI come from the germline V gene. The CDR3 loop is CASRSDLNTEAFF. The CDR3 bases are TGTGCCAGCAGATCCGACCTGAACACTGAAGCTTTCTTT.

The J gene is TRBJ1-3, the V gene TRBV18, with 9 bases aligning to TRBD1. The length of the CDR3 is 17 residues. Germline V lookup: CDR1 KGHSH, CDR2 LQKENI. The trim removed 3 bases at V and 4 bases at J, leaving 10 bases unmatched. CDR3: CASSPTSGTGTGNTIYF. CDR3 sequence (DNA): TGTGCCAGCTCACCGACCTCCGGGACAGGGACCGGAAACACCATATATTTT.

This rearrangement joins TRBV7-9 to TRBJ1-1; no clear D. This CDR3 has 12 amino acids. The V gene lost 1 base and the J gene lost 4 bases, with 4 bases spanning the gap. Germline V lookup: CDR1 SEHNR, CDR2 FQNEAQ (reference sequence). The CDR3 nucleotides read TGTGCCAGCAGCTTAGTGATCACTGAAGCTTTCTTT. Translating gives CASSLVITEAFF. The full variable domain, its missing parts supplied by reference TRBV7-9 and TRBJ1-1, is DTGVSQNPRHKITKRGQNVTFRCDPISEHNRLYWYRQTLGQGPEFLTYFQNEAQLEKSRLLSDRFSAERPKGSFSTLEIQRTEQGDSAMYLCASSLVITEAFFGQGTRLTVV.

The CDR3 sequence is CASSQQVAYEQYF. The DNA for the CDR3 is TGTGCCAGCAGCCAACAGGTGGCATACGAGCAGTACTTC. The chain recombines TRBV14 with TRBJ2-7, with D unclear. V was pared by 2 bases and J by 4 bases, with 9 bases between. Germline V gives CDR1 SGHDN, CDR2 FVKESK. CDR3 length equals 13 residues.

About this clone: The DNA is omitted, as the CDR3 cannot be located on it reliably, and the CDR3 follows TCRdb's listing. The rearrangement links TRBV7-2 to TRBJ2-3; TRBD2 is the table's D call, not checked against the DNA. Ends included, the CDR3 has 12 residues. Germline values: CDR1 SGHTA, CDR2 FQGNSA. This CDR3 is CASSFAPGSGYF.

The chain joins TRBV7-2 to TRBJ2-6; D is undetermined. CDR1 SGHTA and CDR2 FQGNSA come from the germline V gene. This CDR3 is 16 amino acids long. Trimming shortened V by 5 bases and J by 0 bases, and 11 bases separated the two germline ends. CDR3 bases: TGTGCCAGCAGCGTGCAGGTCGTCTCTGGGGCCAACGTCCTGACTTTC. As protein: CASSVQVVSGANVLTF.

The rearrangement joins TRBV7-6 to TRBJ1-1; maybe TRBD1 (5 bases). Per the germline V gene, CDR1 is SGHVS and CDR2 is FNYEAQ. Trimming left V 5 bases short and J 4 bases short, with 11 bases between. The CDR3 is made up of 13 amino acids. Here the CDR3 reads CASSPGRSTEAFF. In nucleotides, the CDR3 is TGTGCCAGCAGCCCGGGACGGAGCACTGAAGCTTTCTTT.

Remarks on this clone: This likely traces to a read error, being one base from a far larger clone. The gene calls are TRBV7-9 and TRBJ1-4; the D is unclear. The length of the CDR3 is 17 residues. Germline CDR1 and CDR2: SEHNR and FQNEAQ (reference sequence). V shed 3 bases and J shed 2 bases, with 16 bases lying between them. Written as DNA, the CDR3 is TGTGCCAGCAGCTTGGAAGGAAACACGTGGACTAATGAAAAACTGTTTTTT. Its protein product is CASSLEGNTWTNEKLFF.

V gene TRBV9 combines with J gene TRBJ1-6; D perhaps matches TRBD1 (6 bases). V was cut by 0 bases and J by 7 bases, with 11 bases left in between. In germline, CDR1 is SGDLS, CDR2 YYNGEE. The CDR3 covers 15 residues. CDR3 coding DNA: TGTGCCAGCAGCGTAGAGCAGGGGCTAAATTCACCCCTCCACTTT. It codes for CASSVEQGLNSPLHF.

The chain uses TRBV9 and TRBJ2-2; D is unclear. Deletions cut 4 bases from V and 8 bases from J, with 9 bases between. Germline V gene data show CDR1 as SGDLS and CDR2 as YYNGEE. There are 12 residues in the CDR3. CDR3 loop: CASSPLWGELFF. The CDR3 DNA sequence: TGTGCCAGCAGCCCTCTGTGGGGGGAGCTGTTTTTT.

The chain combines TRBV5-4 with TRBJ2-1; no clear D. Germline assignment: CDR1 SGHNT and CDR2 YYREEE (reference sequence). Trimming stripped 0 bases from V and 0 bases from J, with 10 bases between. This CDR3 region has 16 residues. The CDR3 sequence: CASSLGAPSSYNEQFF. In nucleotides, the CDR3 is TGTGCCAGCAGCTTGGGGGCCCCGAGCTCCTACAATGAGCAGTTCTTC.

V and J are TRBV19 and TRBJ1-3, with D uncertain. CDR1 and CDR2 (germline): LNHDA, SQIVND (reference sequence). CDR3 length equals 15 residues. Trimming pared 3 bases from V and 0 bases from J, leaving 9 bases between. The CDR3 spells CASSIPGDSGNTIYF. Here the CDR3 DNA reads TGTGCCAGTAGTATCCCAGGTGACTCTGGAAACACCATATATTTT. Filled out from reference TRBV19 and TRBJ1-3, the complete variable domain reads DGGITQSPKYLFRKEGQNVTLSCEQNLNHDAMYWYRQDPGQGLRLIYYSQIVNDFQKGDIAEGYSVSREKKESFPLTVTSAQKNPTAFYLCASSIPGDSGNTIYFGEGSWLTVV.

The chain recombines TRBV7-2 with TRBJ1-2; 9 nucleotides line up with TRBD1. The CDR3 spans 14 residues. V lost 5 bases to trimming and J lost 7 bases; unmatched junction nucleotides: 8. Germline V lookup: CDR1 SGHTA, CDR2 FQGNSA. For the CDR3, the DNA is TGTGCCAGCAGCATCGGGACAGGGTGGGGTGGCTACACCTTC. It codes for CASSIGTGWGGYTF.

This clone was counted once. V gene TRBV7-9 combines with J gene TRBJ1-3, with D unclear. The CDR3 length is 16 residues. The germline V gene has CDR1 SEHNR and CDR2 FQNEAQ (reference sequence). Trimming pared 6 bases from V and 4 bases from J, leaving 19 bases between. The CDR3 nucleotides read TGTGCCAGCAGACCCAAACAAGTCCCGAGCGGAAACACCATATATTTT. The encoded protein is CASRPKQVPSGNTIYF.

This clone was counted a few times. The chain recombines TRBV19 with TRBJ1-2; 7 nucleotides line up with TRBD1. The CDR3 consists of 13 residues. V lost 3 bases to trimming and J lost 2 bases; unmatched junction nucleotides: 0. The V gene's germline CDR1 is LNHDA and CDR2 SQIVND (reference sequence). CDR3 protein: CASSIRGNYGYTF. For the CDR3, the DNA is TGTGCCAGTAGTATCAGGGGGAACTATGGCTACACCTTC.

The rearrangement uses TRBV5-1 and TRBJ2-7; tentative D call: TRBD2 (6 bases). The ends were cut back, 4 bases at V and 3 bases at J, with 20 bases in the middle. Germline V gives CDR1 SGHRS, CDR2 YFSETQ. CDR3 length: 16 residues. The CDR3 spells CASSPNAGPQVYEQYF. In DNA form, the CDR3 reads TGCGCCAGCAGCCCGAACGCGGGACCGCAGGTCTACGAGCAGTACTTC.

V and J are TRBV14 and TRBJ1-4, with unresolved D. CDR3 length: 15 residues. V was cut by 4 bases and J by 3 bases, with 12 bases left in between. CDR1 and CDR2 (germline): SGHDN, FVKESK. CDR3 amino acids: CASSPMRQANEKLFF. The CDR3 nucleotides read TGTGCCAGCAGCCCGATGAGGCAGGCTAATGAAAAACTGTTTTTT.

On this clone itself: Germline and junction disagree at one end, which may indicate a read error. The CDR3 DNA reads as TGTGCCAGCAGTTACGAGCAGGTGTTT. Translating it yields CASSYEQVF. The V and J genes are TRBV6-1 and TRBJ1-1, with D uncertain. CDR1 is MNHNS and CDR2 is SASEGT in the germline V gene. The CDR3 has 9 residues.

The chain has TRBV6-1 and TRBJ2-3, with TRBD2 matching over 11 bases. The germline gives CDR1 MNHNS, CDR2 SASEGT. Trimming cost V 2 bases and J 0 bases; bases outside gene matches: 10. The CDR3 extends over 19 amino acids. In nucleotides, the CDR3 is TGTGCCAGCAGTGAAATGTTAGCGGGGGGGCTCACTAGCACAGATACGCAGTATTTT. Translated, it gives CASSEMLAGGLTSTDTQYF.

The rearrangement joins TRBV10-3 to TRBJ2-4, with D perhaps TRBD1 or TRBD2 (6 bases each). The CDR3 loop spans 17 amino acids. Germline V lookup: CDR1 ENHRY, CDR2 SYGVKD. V lost 0 bases and J 7 bases, leaving 19 bases between the germline ends. CDR3 sequence: CAISESEGGPLKNIQYF. The CDR3 DNA reads as TGTGCCATCAGTGAGTCCGAGGGGGGCCCTCTCAAGAACATTCAGTACTTC.

This clone was observed a single time. The chain recombines TRBV18 with TRBJ1-1; unclear D gene. Trimming took off 3 bases at V and 7 bases at J, with 6 bases between the two ends. Looked up from germline, CDR1 is KGHSH and CDR2 is LQKENI. CDR3 length: 11 amino acids. CDR3 bases: TGTGCCAGCTCACCCCAGTATGAAGCTTTCTTT. Amino acids: CASSPQYEAFF.

The chain employs TRBV28 and TRBJ2-5; D tentatively fits TRBD1 or TRBD2 (6 bases each). Germline V gene lookup returns CDR1 MDHEN and CDR2 SYDVKM. CDR3 length equals 16 residues. Trimming removed 1 base at V and 7 bases at J, with 19 bases between. The CDR3 nucleotides are TGTGCCAGCAGTTTATCTCGGGGGACACGGAGGGGGACCCAGTACTTC. This sequence encodes CASSLSRGTRRGTQYF.

This chain uses TRBV11-2 with TRBJ2-7; D may be TRBD1 (5 bases). The CDR3 consists of 14 residues. With 5 bases removed from V and 12 bases from J, the gap between germline ends came to 23 bases. From germline, CDR1 is SGHAT and CDR2 FQNNGV. Written as DNA, the CDR3 is TGTGCCAGCAGCCGTCTTAGGGGTGGGGTTAAGGTGTACTTC. This gives the protein CASSRLRGGVKVYF.

J is TRBJ2-1 and V is TRBV27; 8 nucleotides match TRBD2. The CDR3 covers 15 residues. Losses at the gene ends were 5 bases for V and 8 bases for J; bases not matched to a gene: 11. The germline CDR1 and CDR2 sequences are MNHEY and SMNVEV (reference sequence). Here the CDR3 DNA reads TGTGCCAGCAGTCAGCGAGCGGGGGCCTGGGATGAGCAGTTCTTC. This encodes CASSQRAGAWDEQFF.

The V gene is TRBV6-1, the J gene TRBJ2-1; 11 positions agree with TRBD2. V was clipped by 3 bases and J by 7 bases; unmatched bases: 8. This CDR3 has 16 residues. The germline V gene encodes CDR1 MNHNS and CDR2 SASEGT. The chain's CDR3 is CASSDWASGGKNEQFF. CDR3 nucleotides: TGTGCCAGCAGTGATTGGGCTAGCGGGGGGAAAAATGAGCAGTTCTTC.

The chain is built from TRBV4-3 and TRBJ1-1; 9 bases line up with TRBD1. The J segment lost 2 bases and the V segment lost 3 bases, leaving 4 bases of the junction unmatched. The CDR3 covers 15 residues. The germline gives CDR1 LGHNA, CDR2 YSLEER. CDR3 nucleotides: TGCGCCAGCAGCCATAACAGGGGGCAAAACACTGAAGCTTTCTTT. Translating gives CASSHNRGQNTEAFF.